This TCR beta chain was found in a study of cytomegalovirus exposure and HLA in healthy donors. Germline lookup yields CDR1 SGHAT and CDR2 FQNNGV. V was trimmed by 5 bases and J by 7 bases, leaving 18 bases between them. The CDR3 runs 14 residues. This clone was observed a few times. What it recognizes is unknown. The PCR had 60 Vbeta and 13 Jbeta primers. Here immunoSEQ multiplex PCR was the method, and the copy in TCRdb shows in-frame clones only, minus some. The table shows about 120,000 clones, with roughly 82% occurring only once. General study points: Indistinguishable V segments, including TRBV6-2 and TRBV6-3, were excluded.

This rearrangement joins TRBV11-2 to TRBJ2-7; a weak D match, TRBD1 (5 bases). Sequencing used PBMCs. The receptor was isolated from a woman in her forties in good health and CMV-seropositive. This CDR3 is CASSQGAVWLEQYF. The DNA of the CDR3 is TGTGCCAGCAGCCAAGGGGCGGTATGGTTGGAGCAGTACTTC.